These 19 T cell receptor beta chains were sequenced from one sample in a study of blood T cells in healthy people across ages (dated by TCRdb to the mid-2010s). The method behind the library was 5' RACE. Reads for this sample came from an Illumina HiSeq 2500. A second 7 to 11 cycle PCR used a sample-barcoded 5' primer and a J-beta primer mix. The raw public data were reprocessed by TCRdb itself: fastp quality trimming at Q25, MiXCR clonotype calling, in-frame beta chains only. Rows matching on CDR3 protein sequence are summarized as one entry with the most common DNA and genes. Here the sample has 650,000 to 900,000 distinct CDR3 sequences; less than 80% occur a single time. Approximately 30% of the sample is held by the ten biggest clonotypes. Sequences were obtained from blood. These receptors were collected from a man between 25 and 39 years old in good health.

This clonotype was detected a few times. The CDR3 DNA follows: TGTGCCAGCAGTTTCGAAGATGAGCAGTTCTTC. Translation: CASSFEDEQFF. The chain links TRBV2 to TRBJ2-1, with D unresolved. The CDR3 is made up of 11 amino acids. Germline CDR1 and CDR2: SNHLY and FYNNEI. V lost 5 bases and J lost 8, with 7 bases in between.

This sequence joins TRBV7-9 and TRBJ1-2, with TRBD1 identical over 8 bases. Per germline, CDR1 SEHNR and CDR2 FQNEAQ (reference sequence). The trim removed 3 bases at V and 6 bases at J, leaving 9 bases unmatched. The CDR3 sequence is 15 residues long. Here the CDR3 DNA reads TGTGCCAGCAGCTTCCCCGCTACGACAGGGGATGGCTACACCTTC. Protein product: CASSFPATTGDGYTF.

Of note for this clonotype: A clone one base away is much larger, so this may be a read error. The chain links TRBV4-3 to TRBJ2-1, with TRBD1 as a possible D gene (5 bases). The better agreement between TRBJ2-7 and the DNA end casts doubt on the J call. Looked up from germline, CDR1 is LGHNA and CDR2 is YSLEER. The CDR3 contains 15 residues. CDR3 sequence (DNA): TGCGCCAGCAGCCAAAGTACAGGCGCATACAATGAGCAGTACTTC. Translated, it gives CASSQSTGAYNEQYF.

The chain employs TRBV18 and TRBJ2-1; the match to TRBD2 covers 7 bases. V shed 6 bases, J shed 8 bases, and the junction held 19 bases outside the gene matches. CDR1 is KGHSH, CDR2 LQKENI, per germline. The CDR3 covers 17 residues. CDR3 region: CASSPMGGRSTQDEQFF. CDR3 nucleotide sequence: TGTGCCAGCTCCCCCATGGGGGGGAGGAGTACACAGGATGAGCAGTTCTTC.

Here the CDR3 reads CASSQEGLAGRFSYEQYF. CDR3 sequence (DNA): TGTGCCAGCAGCCAAGAGGGACTAGCGGGCAGATTCTCCTACGAGCAGTACTTC. The V gene is TRBV3-1, the J gene TRBJ2-7, with 12 nucleotides matching TRBD2. There are 18 residues in the CDR3. The V segment lost 0 bases and the J segment 0 bases; nucleotides outside the gene matches: 6. Germline V gene sequence: CDR1 LGHDT, CDR2 YNNKEL (reference sequence).

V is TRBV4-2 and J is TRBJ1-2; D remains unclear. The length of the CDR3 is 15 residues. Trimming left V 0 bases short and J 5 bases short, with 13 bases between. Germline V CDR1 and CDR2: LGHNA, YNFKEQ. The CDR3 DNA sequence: TGTGCCAGCAGCCAAGATGGTATTACAGATTATGGCTACACCTTC. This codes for CASSQDGITDYGYTF.

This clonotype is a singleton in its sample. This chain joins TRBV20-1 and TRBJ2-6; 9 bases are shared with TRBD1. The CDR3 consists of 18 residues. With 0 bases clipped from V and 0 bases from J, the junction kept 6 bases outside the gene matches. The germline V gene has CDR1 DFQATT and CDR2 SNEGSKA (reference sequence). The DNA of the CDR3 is TGCAGTGCTAGAGACTTGGACAGGGGTAGCTCTGGGGCCAACGTCCTGACTTTC. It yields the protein CSARDLDRGSSGANVLTF.

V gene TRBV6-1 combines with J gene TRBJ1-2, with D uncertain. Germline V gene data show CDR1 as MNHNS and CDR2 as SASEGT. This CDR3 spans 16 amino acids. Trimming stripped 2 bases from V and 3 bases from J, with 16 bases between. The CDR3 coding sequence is TGTGCCAGCAGTGAATCTCCGGTGGCGAATTACTATGGCTACACCTTC. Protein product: CASSESPVANYYGYTF.

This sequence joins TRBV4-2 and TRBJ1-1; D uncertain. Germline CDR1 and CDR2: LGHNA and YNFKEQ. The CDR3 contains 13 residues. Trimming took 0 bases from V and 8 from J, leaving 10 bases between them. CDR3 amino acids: CASSQDLGREAFF. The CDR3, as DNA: TGTGCCAGCAGCCAAGATCTCGGCAGGGAAGCTTTCTTT.

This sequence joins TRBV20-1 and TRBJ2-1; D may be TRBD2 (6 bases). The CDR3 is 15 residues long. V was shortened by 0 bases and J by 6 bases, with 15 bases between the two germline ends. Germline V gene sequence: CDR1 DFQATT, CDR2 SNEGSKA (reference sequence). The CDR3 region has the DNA TGCAGTGCTAGAGATCTGGGTACTAGCCCCAATGAGCAGTTCTTC. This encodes CSARDLGTSPNEQFF.

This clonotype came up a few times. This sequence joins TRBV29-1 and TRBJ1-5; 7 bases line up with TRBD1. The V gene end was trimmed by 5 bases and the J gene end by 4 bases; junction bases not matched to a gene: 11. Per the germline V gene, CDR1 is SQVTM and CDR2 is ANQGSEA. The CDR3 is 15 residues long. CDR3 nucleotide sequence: TGCAGCGTTATAGTGTCAGGGGGTGTTAATCAGCCCCAGCATTTT. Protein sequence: CSVIVSGGVNQPQHF. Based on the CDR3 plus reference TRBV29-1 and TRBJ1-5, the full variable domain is SAVISQKPSRDICQRGTSLTIQCQVDSQVTMMFWYRQQPGQSLTLIATANQGSEATYESGFVIDKFPISRPNLTFSTLTVSNMSPEDSSIYLCSVIVSGGVNQPQHFGDGTRLSIL.

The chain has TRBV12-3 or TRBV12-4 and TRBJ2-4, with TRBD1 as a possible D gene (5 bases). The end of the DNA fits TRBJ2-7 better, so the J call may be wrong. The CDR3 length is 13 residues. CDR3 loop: CASSLGFRAEQYF. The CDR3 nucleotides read TGTGCCAGCAGTTTGGGCTTCAGGGCCGAGCAGTACTTC.

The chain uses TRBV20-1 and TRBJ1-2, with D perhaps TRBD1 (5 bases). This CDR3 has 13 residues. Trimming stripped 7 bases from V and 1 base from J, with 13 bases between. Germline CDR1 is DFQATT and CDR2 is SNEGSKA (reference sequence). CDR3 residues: CSVWGVHNYGYTF. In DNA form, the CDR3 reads TGCAGTGTCTGGGGGGTTCATAACTATGGCTACACCTTC.

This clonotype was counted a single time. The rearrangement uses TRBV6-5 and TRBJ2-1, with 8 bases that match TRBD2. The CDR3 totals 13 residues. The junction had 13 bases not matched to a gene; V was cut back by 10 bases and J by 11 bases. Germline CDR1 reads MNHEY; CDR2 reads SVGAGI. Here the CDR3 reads CAILERGSRQQFF. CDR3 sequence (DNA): TGTGCCATCCTGGAGCGGGGGTCACGACAGCAGTTCTTC.

CDR3 nucleotides: TGTGCCAGCAGGGTTTTATCCCAAGAGACCCAGTACTTC. Translated: CASRVLSQETQYF. The J gene is TRBJ2-5, the V gene TRBV6-5; no clear D. V dropped 6 bases and J dropped 1 base, with 9 bases sitting between them. Germline lookup yields CDR1 MNHEY and CDR2 SVGAGI. This CDR3 region has 13 residues.

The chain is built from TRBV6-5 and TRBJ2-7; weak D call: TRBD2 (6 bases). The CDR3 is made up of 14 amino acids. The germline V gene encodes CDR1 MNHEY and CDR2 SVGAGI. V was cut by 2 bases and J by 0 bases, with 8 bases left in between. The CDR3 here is CASSYGGGSYEQYF. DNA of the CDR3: TGTGCCAGCAGTTACGGGGGAGGCTCCTACGAGCAGTACTTC.

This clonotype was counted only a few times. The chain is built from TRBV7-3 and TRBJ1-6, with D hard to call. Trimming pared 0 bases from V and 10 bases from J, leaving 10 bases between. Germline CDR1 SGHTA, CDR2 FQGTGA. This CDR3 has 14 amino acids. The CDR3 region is CASSLTFEGSPLHF. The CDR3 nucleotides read TGTGCCAGCAGCTTAACGTTTGAAGGATCACCCCTCCACTTT.

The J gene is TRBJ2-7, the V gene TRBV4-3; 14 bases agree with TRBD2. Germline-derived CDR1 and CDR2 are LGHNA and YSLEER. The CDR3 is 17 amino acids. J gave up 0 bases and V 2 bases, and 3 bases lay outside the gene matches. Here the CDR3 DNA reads TGCGCCAGCAGCCAATGGACTAGCGGGGGGCCCTCCTACGAGCAGTACTTC. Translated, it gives CASSQWTSGGPSYEQYF.

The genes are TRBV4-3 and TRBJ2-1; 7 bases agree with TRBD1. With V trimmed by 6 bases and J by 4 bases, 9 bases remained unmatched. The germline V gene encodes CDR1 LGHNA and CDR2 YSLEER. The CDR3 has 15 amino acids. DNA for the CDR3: TGCGCCAGCAGTTCCCGGGACAGCCCTTACAATGAGCAGTTCTTC. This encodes CASSSRDSPYNEQFF.